One sample yielded the 20 T cell receptor beta chains listed below, sequenced in a study of blood T cell repertoires in COVID-19. Libraries were prepared by immunoSEQ multiplex PCR; TCRdb keeps only in-frame clonotypes and omits some of them. The sample contains fewer than 80,000 clones, roughly nine tenths of which appear only once. The sequenced material came from peripheral blood. These receptors all come from a human donor in a cohort sampled during active COVID-19.

This rearrangement joins TRBV11-2 to TRBJ2-7, with D possibly being TRBD1 (5 bases). The CDR3 loop spans 13 amino acids. Germline V gene sequence: CDR1 SGHAT, CDR2 FQNNGV. V was cut by 1 base and J by 5 bases, with 9 bases left in between. CDR3 coding DNA: TGTGCCAGCAGCTTAGTTGGGGCCCACGAGCAGTACTTC. It translates to CASSLVGAHEQYF.

This clone was picked up one time. V and J are TRBV2 and TRBJ1-5; TRBD1 is a possible D gene (5 bases). This CDR3 is 14 amino acids long. Germline V gene lookup returns CDR1 SNHLY and CDR2 FYNNEI. V was trimmed by 3 bases and J by 2 bases, leaving 8 bases between them. For the CDR3, the DNA is TGTGCCAGCAGTGAGGGACTGGGCAATCAGCCCCAGCATTTT. Protein sequence: CASSEGLGNQPQHF.

The genes are TRBV2 and TRBJ1-6; tentative D call: TRBD1 (6 bases). Germline V gene lookup returns CDR1 SNHLY and CDR2 FYNNEI. The V end was cut by 6 bases, the J end by 4 bases, with 10 bases between. The CDR3 length is 14 residues. CDR3 in amino acids: CASRGQVYNSPLHF. The CDR3, as DNA: TGTGCCAGCAGGGGACAAGTATATAATTCACCCCTCCACTTT.

This sequence joins TRBV11-2 and TRBJ2-3; 10 bases fit TRBD2. The germline CDR1 and CDR2 sequences are SGHAT and FQNNGV. The CDR3 consists of 14 residues. Trimming cost V 5 bases and J 6 bases; bases outside gene matches: 5. The DNA of the CDR3 is TGTGCCAGCAGCCCAGGGGGACTAGCGGATACGCAGTATTTT. Translation: CASSPGGLADTQYF.

The V call is TRBV7-8, the J call TRBJ2-1; tentative D call: TRBD1 (6 bases). The germline V gene encodes CDR1 SGHVS and CDR2 FQNEAQ. The CDR3 runs to 13 residues. V was clipped by 7 bases and J by 1 base, with 8 bases between them. DNA of the CDR3: TGTGCCAGCAAAGGGGGATCCTACAATGAGCAGTTCTTC. Amino acids: CASKGGSYNEQFF.

Remarks on this clone: At the DNA level, this CDR3 is encoded by other sequences in the same sample as well. This sequence joins TRBV11-1 and TRBJ2-7, with 7 bases aligning to TRBD2. CDR1 is SGHAT and CDR2 is FQDESV in the germline V gene (reference sequence). V was pared by 5 bases and J by 6 bases, with 16 bases of the junction left unmatched. This CDR3 is built from 16 residues. The CDR3: CASSPGGRGGRGEQYF. The CDR3 nucleotides read TGTGCCAGCAGCCCGGGGGGACGTGGGGGACGGGGCGAGCAGTACTTC. Full variable domain (outside the CDR3, taken from reference TRBV11-1 and TRBJ2-7): EAEVAQSPRYKITEKSQAVAFWCDPISGHATLYWYRQILGQGPELLVQFQDESVVDDSQLPKDRFSAERLKGVDSTLKIQPAELGDSAMYLCASSPGGRGGRGEQYFGPGTRLTVT.

The genes are TRBV7-8 and TRBJ1-1; D remains unclear. The CDR3 is 13 amino acids. V lost 6 bases, J lost 1 base, and 9 bases lay in between. Per germline, CDR1 SGHVS and CDR2 FQNEAQ. The CDR3 reads CASRISQNTEAFF. The CDR3 coding sequence is TGTGCCAGCAGAATCAGTCAGAACACTGAAGCTTTCTTT. The whole variable domain, filled in from reference TRBV7-8 and TRBJ1-1, reads GAGVSQSPRYKVAKRGQDVALRCDPISGHVSLFWYQQALGQGPEFLTYFQNEAQLDKSGLPSDRFFAERPEGSVSTLKIQRTQQEDSAVYLCASRISQNTEAFFGQGTRLTVV.

This chain links TRBV7-9 with TRBJ1-5; D is perhaps TRBD1 (6 bases). Germline-derived CDR1 and CDR2 are SEHNR and FQNEAQ (reference sequence). This CDR3 comprises 18 residues. The germline V and J ends were trimmed by 4 bases and 6 bases, with 25 bases remaining between them. CDR3 sequence: CASSSLGGAGAVVQPQHF. CDR3 DNA: TGTGCCAGCAGCTCCCTAGGGGGGGCAGGGGCGGTTGTTCAGCCCCAGCATTTT.

The chain joins TRBV15 to TRBJ1-5, with 8 positions matching TRBD1. The germline V gene has CDR1 LNHNV and CDR2 YYDKDF (reference sequence). The CDR3 covers 13 residues. J lost 6 bases, V lost 4 bases, and 2 bases had no gene match. Written as DNA, the CDR3 is TGTGCCACCAGCATCACAGGGGGTCAGCCCCAGCATTTT. It is translated as CATSITGGQPQHF.

This rearrangement joins TRBV11-3 to TRBJ1-1; D not resolved. CDR1 and CDR2 from the germline V gene are SGHNT and YENEEA. The CDR3 contains 13 residues. V was trimmed by 4 bases and J by 10 bases, leaving 16 bases between them. The CDR3 coding sequence is TGTGCCAGCAGCTCGGGAGGTATGGAAGGAGCTTTCTTT. Translating it yields CASSSGGMEGAFF.

V and J are TRBV5-1 and TRBJ2-1; 11 nucleotides agree with TRBD2. The trim removed 4 bases at V and 8 bases at J, leaving 11 bases unmatched. The CDR3 sequence is 16 residues long. CDR1 is SGHRS, CDR2 YFSETQ, per germline. CDR3 sequence: CASSAGLAAKRDEQFF. In DNA form, the CDR3 reads TGCGCCAGCAGCGCGGGACTAGCGGCAAAAAGGGATGAGCAGTTCTTC.

The gene calls are TRBV6-2 or TRBV6-3 and TRBJ2-7, with 8 bases that match TRBD1. V dropped 6 bases and J dropped 2; count of bases not matched to a gene: 6. The CDR3 is 14 residues long. Germline V lookup: CDR1 MNHEY, CDR2 SVGEGT. The CDR3 protein is CASSAGGSTYEQYF. The DNA of the CDR3 is TGTGCCAGCAGCGCAGGGGGCTCGACCTACGAGCAGTACTTC.

This clone was observed a single time. The chain's CDR3 is CASSPLDRDNSPLHF. The CDR3 coding sequence is TGTGCCAGTAGTCCTTTAGACAGGGATAATTCACCCCTCCACTTT. The J gene is TRBJ1-6, the V gene TRBV19; 7 bases align to TRBD1. CDR1 is LNHDA and CDR2 is SQIVND in the germline V gene (reference sequence). Unmatched junction bases numbered 6, after V lost 5 bases and J lost 5 bases. The CDR3 consists of 15 residues.

The CDR3 region has the DNA TGTGCCAGCAGCCAAGAGAGAACCGGGGAGCTGTTTTTT. It encodes CASSQERTGELFF. This chain joins TRBV3-1 (or the pseudogene TRBV3-2) and TRBJ2-2; D remains unclear. The CDR3 runs to 13 residues. Between the trimmed V and J ends, which lost 0 bases and 5 bases, there was a span of 4 bases. From germline, CDR1 is LGHDT and CDR2 YNNKEL (reference sequence).

The CDR3 is CATSDSNRDSSYEQYF. DNA of the CDR3: TGTGCCACCAGTGACTCGAACCGGGACAGCTCCTACGAGCAGTACTTC. The chain combines TRBV24-1 with TRBJ2-7, with TRBD1 matching over 7 bases. Trimming removed 4 bases from V and 0 bases from J; junction bases left unmatched: 8. CDR3 length equals 16 residues. Germline V CDR1 and CDR2: KGHDR, SFDVKD.

The chain combines TRBV5-6 with TRBJ2-1, with a tentative D call TRBD1 (5 bases). V shed 4 bases and J shed 8 bases, with 22 bases lying between them. The CDR3 extends over 16 amino acids. Germline V gene sequence: CDR1 SGHDT, CDR2 YYEEEE. Written as DNA, the CDR3 is TGTGCCAGCAGCAGACCAGGGTCTCGGGCCATAGATGAGCAGTTCTTC. Encoded protein: CASSRPGSRAIDEQFF.

The rearrangement uses TRBV10-2 and TRBJ2-3, with TRBD2 matching 9 bases. The CDR3 consists of 13 residues. Germline V gene data show CDR1 as WSHSY and CDR2 as SAAADI. V shed 11 bases and J 1 base; nucleotides not matched to a gene: 4. The CDR3 spells CAGQREGTDTQYF. CDR3 nucleotide sequence: TGCGCCGGTCAGCGGGAGGGCACAGATACGCAGTATTTT.

This rearrangement joins TRBV11-1 to TRBJ2-3, with 12 bases matching TRBD2. J was trimmed by 5 bases and V by 3 bases; bases with no gene match: 3. This CDR3 comprises 15 residues. Germline V gene sequence: CDR1 SGHAT, CDR2 FQDESV (reference sequence). The chain's CDR3 is CASSLLAGGKDTQYF. DNA for the CDR3: TGTGCCAGCAGCTTGCTAGCGGGAGGGAAAGATACGCAGTATTTT.

The rearrangement uses TRBV2 and TRBJ2-6, with no clear D. V lost 0 bases to trimming and J lost 4 bases, with 4 bases between them. The CDR3 has 14 amino acids. Looked up from germline, CDR1 is SNHLY and CDR2 is FYNNEI. The CDR3 DNA follows: TGTGCCAGCAGTGAAGCGCGGGGGGCCAACGTCCTGACTTTC. Translated, it gives CASSEARGANVLTF.

The rearrangement uses TRBV18 and TRBJ2-2, with a tentative D call TRBD2 (5 bases). V gave up 4 bases and J gave up 2 bases, with 14 bases separating them. Germline V gene data show CDR1 as KGHSH and CDR2 as LQKENI. This CDR3 is built from 16 residues. The CDR3 DNA follows: TGTGCCAGCTCACAGTTCGAGGCGGGCAACACCGGGGAGCTGTTTTTT. Translation: CASSQFEAGNTGELFF.